This T cell receptor beta chain appears in the sequencing data of a study of shared clonotypes between healthy human individuals. Each donor was a Caucasian adult residing in Nashville, Tennessee. The study, taken as a whole, reports: Rarefaction indicated that sorted-subset sequencing remained incomplete although depth was large.

The germline V gene has CDR1 MNHNS and CDR2 SASEGT. The CDR3 loop spans 15 amino acids. The data were produced by immunoSEQ multiplex PCR, yet TCRdb's version contains in-frame clones alone and is incomplete. The sample contains approximately 2,000,000 clones, roughly 90% of which appear only once. On this clone itself: Its antigen is not known.

The sequenced sample was naive CD4+ T cells from PBMCs. Documented subset: CD45RA+ positively selected. The clonotype originates from a man aged 18-30 years in good health. Some clones in this sample may be carry-over from other donors' samples. The chain recombines TRBV6-1 with TRBJ2-5; D may correspond to TRBD1 or TRBD2 (5 bases each). The DNA matches TRBJ2-7 better at its end, which makes the J call doubtful. The CDR3 loop reads CASVTRGRTPYEQYF. CDR3 DNA: TGTGCCAGCGTAACCCGGGGCAGGACCCCCTACGAGCAGTACTTC.